A single sample is the source of the 15 T cell receptor beta chains below, sequenced in a study of identical twins. TCRdb re-analysed the 5' RACE reads in MiXCR, keeping a single row per CDR3 protein. The sample shows under 800,000 distinct CDR3 sequences, less than 25% of them seen only once. These same data were also listed under a study on T cells expressing NK-cell markers.

Sample: PBMCs. These receptors all come from a woman aged 18 to 35 in good health.

This clonotype was detected a few times. This sequence joins TRBV7-2 and TRBJ2-2; possible D gene TRBD2, 7 bases. The germline gives CDR1 SGHTA, CDR2 FQGNSA. Trimming took off 5 bases at V and 7 bases at J, with 17 bases between the two ends. The CDR3 length is 15 residues. The CDR3 here is CASSLTRGGFGELFF. The CDR3 DNA reads TGTGCCAGCAGCCTTACTAGGGGGGGGTTCGGGGAGCTGTTTTTT.

This clonotype appeared a few times. The genes are TRBV2 and TRBJ2-1, with TRBD2 matching over 13 bases. J gave up 4 bases and V 7 bases, and 4 bases lay outside the gene matches. CDR3 length: 15 residues. Germline V gene data show CDR1 as SNHLY and CDR2 as FYNNEI. This CDR3 reads CASTRGLAGYNEQFF. The DNA of the CDR3 is TGTGCCAGCACCAGGGGACTAGCGGGATACAATGAGCAGTTCTTC.

This clonotype was recorded many times. DNA of the CDR3: TGTGCCAGCAGCTTCGGGACTAGCGGGGGGGACGTGGGAGATACGCAGTATTTT. It codes for CASSFGTSGGDVGDTQYF. The chain recombines TRBV5-6 with TRBJ2-3; TRBD2 aligns across 16 bases. The CDR3 totals 18 residues. Germline CDR1 SGHDT, CDR2 YYEEEE. The ends lost 2 bases at V and 5 bases at J; junction bases unmatched: 8.

The chain combines TRBV6-5 with TRBJ1-6; D call uncertain. Germline CDR1 MNHEY, CDR2 SVGAGI. Trimming took off 2 bases at V and 7 bases at J, with 9 bases between the two ends. The CDR3 is made up of 14 amino acids. The CDR3 DNA is TGTGCCAGCAGTTACCCGGCGGGAAATTCACCCCTCCACTTT. It encodes CASSYPAGNSPLHF.

With respect to this clonotype: A much larger clone lies a single base off, so this may be a read error. The chain carries TRBV20-1 and TRBJ2-1; 7 bases are shared with TRBD1. Per the germline V gene, CDR1 is DFQATT and CDR2 is SNEGSKA (reference sequence). The CDR3 runs to 13 residues. J gave up 4 bases and V 5 bases, and 5 bases lay outside the gene matches. CDR3 protein: CSAARDSYNEQFF. The CDR3 DNA is TGCAGTGCTGCCCGGGACAGTTACAATGAGCAGTTCTTC.

V gene TRBV20-1 combines with J gene TRBJ1-2; 7 nucleotides match TRBD1. J lost 2 bases, V lost 3 bases, and 6 bases had no gene match. CDR1 is DFQATT, CDR2 SNEGSKA, per germline (reference sequence). CDR3 length: 14 residues. The CDR3 region has the DNA TGCAGTGCTAGCGGAGACAGGGAGAACTATGGCTACACCTTC. Protein product: CSASGDRENYGYTF.

CDR3 in amino acids: CATSREAWESQPQHF. CDR3 bases: TGTGCCACCAGCAGAGAGGCGTGGGAAAGTCAGCCCCAGCATTTT. The chain has TRBV15 and TRBJ1-5, with D hard to call. Germline V gene lookup returns CDR1 LNHNV and CDR2 YYDKDF (reference sequence). Trimming stripped 0 bases from V and 6 bases from J, with 12 bases between. There are 15 residues in the CDR3.

V and J are TRBV9 and TRBJ2-1; 13 bases match TRBD2. The CDR3 length is 15 residues. Germline lookup yields CDR1 SGDLS and CDR2 YYNGEE. The V and J ends lost 0 bases and 9 bases, in that order; junction bases with no gene match: 3. CDR3 nucleotides: TGTGCCAGCAGCGTAGGTCGGACTAGCGGGGGTGAGCAGTTCTTC. Protein product: CASSVGRTSGGEQFF. The variable domain in full, completed from reference TRBV9 and TRBJ2-1, reads DSGVTQTPKHLITATGQRVTLRCSPRSGDLSVYWYQQSLDQGLQFLIQYYNGEERAKGNILERFSAQQFPDLHSELNLSSLELGDSALYFCASSVGRTSGGEQFFGPGTRLTVL.

V usage is TRBV20-1 and J usage is TRBJ2-1; tentatively, D is TRBD1 or TRBD2 (5 bases each). The CDR3 runs to 15 residues. V lost 3 bases and J 5 bases, leaving 17 bases between the germline ends. Germline V gene lookup returns CDR1 DFQATT and CDR2 SNEGSKA (reference sequence). This CDR3 is CSASTNYLGDNEQFF. DNA of the CDR3: TGCAGTGCTAGCACCAATTATTTGGGGGACAATGAGCAGTTCTTC.

J is TRBJ1-6 and V is TRBV12-3 or TRBV12-4; D not certain. The ends were cut back, 8 bases at V and 3 bases at J, with 5 bases in the middle. This CDR3 has 12 residues. DNA of the CDR3: TGTGCCAGCGCCATCTATAATTCACCCCTCCACTTT. Translated: CASAIYNSPLHF.

This clonotype was counted at least ten times. This chain links TRBV7-2 with TRBJ2-3; D uncertain. The CDR3 extends over 14 amino acids. V was shortened by 1 base and J by 1 base, with 6 bases between the two germline ends. CDR1 and CDR2 from the germline V gene are SGHTA and FQGNSA. In DNA form, the CDR3 reads TGTGCCAGCAGCTTAGAGTGGGGCACAGATACGCAGTATTTT. As protein: CASSLEWGTDTQYF. The full variable domain, rest sourced from reference TRBV7-2 and TRBJ2-3, is GAGVSQSPSNKVTEKGKDVELRCDPISGHTALYWYRQSLGQGLEFLIYFQGNSAPDKSGLPSDRFSAERTGGSVSTLTIQRTQQEDSAVYLCASSLEWGTDTQYFGPGTRLTVL.

J is TRBJ2-1 and V is TRBV5-1; TRBD2 agrees at 10 bases. V lost 3 bases, J lost 5 bases, and 5 bases stayed unmatched. Germline loops: CDR1 SGHRS, CDR2 YFSETQ. The CDR3 length is 15 residues. The CDR3 here is CASSYVLAGNNEQFF. DNA for the CDR3: TGCGCCAGCAGCTACGTACTAGCGGGGAACAATGAGCAGTTCTTC.

The chain links TRBV20-1 to TRBJ2-5; D might be TRBD2 (5 bases). The CDR3 is 16 amino acids. Germline CDR1 is DFQATT and CDR2 is SNEGSKA (reference sequence). V was shortened by 0 bases and J by 4 bases, with 18 bases between the two germline ends. CDR3 sequence (DNA): TGCAGTGCTAGAGATCAAGTAGCGTCCCTCCGAGAGACCCAGTACTTC. As protein: CSARDQVASLRETQYF.

The J gene is TRBJ2-1, the V gene TRBV20-1, with D tentatively TRBD1 or TRBD2 (5 bases each). Germline CDR1 reads DFQATT; CDR2 reads SNEGSKA (reference sequence). The CDR3 contains 13 residues. V gave up 7 bases and J gave up 1 base, with 11 bases separating them. This CDR3 reads CSVPGPSYNEQFF. CDR3 coding DNA: TGCAGTGTACCGGGACCTTCCTACAATGAGCAGTTCTTC.

This clonotype occurred a few times. V is TRBV6-2 or TRBV6-3 and J is TRBJ2-1; possible D gene TRBD2, 5 bases. The V end was cut by 2 bases, the J end by 5 bases, with 13 bases between. The CDR3 extends over 15 amino acids. Germline CDR1 MNHEY, CDR2 SVGEGT. This CDR3 is CASSYGRTFNNEQFF. The DNA of the CDR3 is TGTGCCAGCAGTTACGGTCGGACTTTCAACAATGAGCAGTTCTTC.